Listed here are 16 T cell receptor beta chains from one sample, sequenced in a study of radiotherapy plus CTLA-4 blockade in lung cancer. Only in-frame clones appear in the TCRdb table, and some are missing; sequencing was by immunoSEQ multiplex PCR. The top ten hold 20% to 30% of the sample, which has roughly 40,000 clones, about four fifths seen once. Specimen: peripheral blood, collected from a patient treated with radiotherapy plus ipilimumab. These receptors originate from a human donor with non-small cell lung cancer that progressed on radiotherapy plus ipilimumab.

The chain links TRBV19 to TRBJ2-2, with D unclear. The CDR3 loop spans 14 amino acids. Germline loops: CDR1 LNHDA, CDR2 SQIVND (reference sequence). The germline V and J ends were trimmed by 1 base and 5 bases, with 8 bases remaining between them. The DNA for the CDR3 is TGTGCCAGTAGTATAGGACCCGGGACCGGGGAGCTGTTTTTT. It codes for CASSIGPGTGELFF.

The chain employs TRBV19 and TRBJ1-4, with D possibly matching TRBD1 (5 bases). Germline loops: CDR1 LNHDA, CDR2 SQIVND (reference sequence). The germline V and J ends were trimmed by 9 bases and 4 bases, with 15 bases remaining between them. The CDR3 consists of 14 residues. The CDR3 spells CASCTGTFNEKLFF. The CDR3 bases are TGTGCCAGCTGTACCGGGACTTTTAATGAAAAACTGTTTTTT.

The chain carries TRBV6-6 and TRBJ1-6; D is perhaps TRBD1 (5 bases). CDR1 is MNHNY, CDR2 SVGAGI, per germline (reference sequence). There are 14 residues in the CDR3. Trimming pared 7 bases from V and 9 bases from J, leaving 16 bases between. The DNA for the CDR3 is TGTGCCAGCACCAATGGGGGGGTTAGTTCACCCCTCCACTTT. Protein sequence: CASTNGGVSSPLHF.

The CDR3 loop reads CASSSDRNSPLHF. CDR3 nucleotides: TGCGCCAGCAGTTCGGACAGAAATTCACCCCTCCACTTT. The genes are TRBV10-1 and TRBJ1-6; D perhaps matches TRBD1 (6 bases). Trimming shortened V by 5 bases and J by 7 bases, and 9 bases separated the two germline ends. The CDR3 has 13 amino acids. The germline V gene has CDR1 WNHNN and CDR2 SYGVQD (reference sequence).

V is TRBV6-6 and J is TRBJ2-1; D possibly corresponds to TRBD2 (5 bases). Trimming took 0 bases from V and 8 from J, leaving 8 bases between them. The CDR3 is made up of 13 amino acids. The germline V gene has CDR1 MNHNY and CDR2 SVGAGI (reference sequence). The CDR3 region has the DNA TGTGCCAGCAGTTACTCGATAGCGCATGAGCAGTTCTTC. This gives the protein CASSYSIAHEQFF.

This CDR3 is CASSPRRGGLDLLAGGRNEQFF. CDR3 nucleotides: TGTGCCAGCTCCCCGAGGAGAGGAGGGCTTGACCTGCTAGCGGGGGGTAGGAATGAGCAGTTCTTC. The chain links TRBV18 to TRBJ2-1, with TRBD2 identical over 11 bases. J gave up 7 bases and V 6 bases, and 29 bases lay outside the gene matches. This CDR3 has 22 residues. Germline V gene sequence: CDR1 KGHSH, CDR2 LQKENI.

This clone has a handful of counts. The rearrangement uses TRBV25-1 and TRBJ1-5; possible D gene TRBD1, 5 bases. V was cut by 3 bases and J by 6 bases, with 12 bases left in between. The CDR3 loop spans 14 amino acids. Germline V gene data show CDR1 as MGHDK and CDR2 as SYGVNS. The CDR3 spells CASSDKGAGQPQHF. The CDR3 DNA is TGTGCCAGCAGTGACAAAGGGGCTGGTCAGCCCCAGCATTTT.

CDR3 DNA sequence: TGTGCCAGGAGGGAGGGTGGCGAGCAGTACTTC. Translation: CARREGGEQYF. The rearrangement joins TRBV2 to TRBJ2-7; TRBD2 agrees at 7 bases. The germline gives CDR1 SNHLY, CDR2 FYNNEI. The CDR3 is 11 amino acids. The trim removed 9 bases at V and 6 bases at J, leaving 5 bases unmatched. Using reference TRBV2 and TRBJ2-7 for the parts outside the CDR3, the full variable domain is EPEVTQTPSHQVTQMGQEVILRCVPISNHLYFYWYRQILGQKVEFLVSFYNNEISEKSEIFDDQFSVERPDGSNFTLKIRSTKLEDSAMYFCARREGGEQYFGPGTRLTVT.

The CDR3, as DNA: TGTGCCAGCAGCCAAGAGACTACTACTGGGGCCAACGTCCTGACTTTC. The encoded protein is CASSQETTTGANVLTF. This chain connects TRBV4-2 to TRBJ2-6; a weak D match, TRBD2 (5 bases). This CDR3 has 16 residues. CDR1 is LGHNA, CDR2 YNFKEQ, per germline. With 0 bases removed from V and 2 bases from J, the gap between germline ends came to 8 bases.

The CDR3 DNA sequence: TGTGCCAGCAGTTTAAATGGGGCCCCCTCCTACGAGCAGTACTTC. It specifies CASSLNGAPSYEQYF. V gene TRBV27 combines with J gene TRBJ2-7, with a tentative D call TRBD1 (5 bases). The germline V and J ends were trimmed by 2 bases and 0 bases, with 11 bases remaining between them. This CDR3 has 15 residues. CDR1 is MNHEY, CDR2 SMNVEV, per germline (reference sequence).

The chain employs TRBV18 and TRBJ1-5; 8 nucleotides match TRBD1. With V trimmed by 2 bases and J by 3 bases, 6 bases remained unmatched. From germline, CDR1 is KGHSH and CDR2 LQKENI. CDR3 length: 16 residues. CDR3 sequence: CASSPRQGLDNQPQHF. CDR3 sequence (DNA): TGTGCCAGCTCACCAAGACAGGGGTTAGACAATCAGCCCCAGCATTTT.

The chain is built from TRBV5-1 and TRBJ1-5; weak D call: TRBD1 (5 bases). Per the germline V gene, CDR1 is SGHRS and CDR2 is YFSETQ. V was pared by 5 bases and J by 2 bases, with 14 bases between. The CDR3 length is 15 residues. In DNA, the CDR3 is TGCGCCAGCAGGTTGACAGTTGCCGGCAATCAGCCCCAGCATTTT. Protein: CASRLTVAGNQPQHF.

The chain joins TRBV4-2 to TRBJ2-5, with 12 bases lining up with TRBD2. Germline loops: CDR1 LGHNA, CDR2 YNFKEQ. The CDR3 consists of 15 residues. J was trimmed by 5 bases and V by 4 bases; bases with no gene match: 5. The CDR3 protein is CASSPGTSGQETQYF. CDR3 nucleotides: TGTGCCAGCAGCCCTGGGACTAGCGGGCAGGAGACCCAGTACTTC.

CDR3 coding DNA: TGTGCCAGCAGCCTAACCCCGGGACTAGCGGTCTACAATGAGCAGTTCTTC. This sequence encodes CASSLTPGLAVYNEQFF. The chain joins TRBV14 to TRBJ2-1, with 11 bases matching TRBD2. The CDR3 totals 17 residues. Germline values: CDR1 SGHDN, CDR2 FVKESK. V lost 4 bases, J lost 3 bases, and 8 bases stayed unmatched.

This clone was observed a handful of times. CDR3 nucleotides: TGTGCCAGCAGTGCTCGACAGGGGAGGAGCTCCTATAATTCACCCCTCCACTTT. Encoded protein: CASSARQGRSSYNSPLHF. This chain connects TRBV6-1 to TRBJ1-6; 8 bases fit TRBD1. The germline V gene has CDR1 MNHNS and CDR2 SASEGT. The CDR3 covers 18 residues. Germline trimming cut 4 bases from V and 0 bases from J; bases unmatched to any gene: 8.

This clone was seen once. The rearrangement links TRBV5-6 to TRBJ2-7; TRBD1 matches at 8 bases. The CDR3 extends over 13 amino acids. CDR1 is SGHDT and CDR2 is YYEEEE in the germline V gene. The V segment lost 4 bases and the J segment 6 bases; nucleotides outside the gene matches: 6. CDR3 DNA: TGTGCCAGCAGCGCGGACAGGGTGGCCGAGCAGTACTTC. The encoded protein is CASSADRVAEQYF.